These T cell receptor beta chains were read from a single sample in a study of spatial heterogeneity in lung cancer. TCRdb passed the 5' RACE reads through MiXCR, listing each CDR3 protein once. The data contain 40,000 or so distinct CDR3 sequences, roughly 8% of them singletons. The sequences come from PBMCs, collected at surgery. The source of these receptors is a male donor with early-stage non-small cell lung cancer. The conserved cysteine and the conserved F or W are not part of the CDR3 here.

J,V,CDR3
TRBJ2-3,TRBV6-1,AASRDLRTDTQY
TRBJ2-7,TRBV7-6,ASSFQPLQGDEQY
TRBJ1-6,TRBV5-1,ASSLQGYSSPLH
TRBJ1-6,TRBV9,ASSIEGQPNSPLH
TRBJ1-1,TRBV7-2,ASSRPLNTEAF
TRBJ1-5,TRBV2,ASSVGTGGQPQH
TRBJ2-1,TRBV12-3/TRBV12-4,ASGGLGDEQF
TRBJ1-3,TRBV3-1,ASSQDFGISGNTIY
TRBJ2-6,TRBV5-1,ASSSPEDGANVLT
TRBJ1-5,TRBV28,ASSPRQGWEPQH
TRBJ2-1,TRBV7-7,ASSTGLAGVSEQF
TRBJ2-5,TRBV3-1,ASSLSGREETQY
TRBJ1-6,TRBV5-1,ASNDRGLDNSPLH
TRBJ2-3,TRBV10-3,AISETSGSTDTQY
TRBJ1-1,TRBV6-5,ASSYGHVVNTEAF
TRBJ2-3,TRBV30,AWSGGADTQY
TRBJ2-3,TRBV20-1,SAQRTSGDIGDTQY
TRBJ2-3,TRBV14,ASSPYLAGGTDTQY
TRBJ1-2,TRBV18,ASSPREGGYGYT
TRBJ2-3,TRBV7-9,ASSLLGSTDTQY
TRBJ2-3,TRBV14,ASSITSRTDTQY
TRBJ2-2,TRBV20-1,SARSGRGGTGELF
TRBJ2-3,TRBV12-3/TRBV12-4,ASRAVEAPQY
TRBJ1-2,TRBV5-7,ASSRGPPGYT
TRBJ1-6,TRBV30,AWDRDWGSPLH
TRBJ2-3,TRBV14,ASSQEGLTQY
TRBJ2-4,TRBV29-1,SVYLAKNIQY
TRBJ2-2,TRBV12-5,ASGLVRPGQATGELF
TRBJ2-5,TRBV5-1,ASSLGDRDGETQY
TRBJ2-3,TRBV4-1,ATHRGTDTQY
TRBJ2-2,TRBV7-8,ASSLQGVNTGELF
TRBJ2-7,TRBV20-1,SAQTSGGRYEQY
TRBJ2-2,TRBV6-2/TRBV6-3,ASSYTSGRDTGELF
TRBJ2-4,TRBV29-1,SVGLGNIQY
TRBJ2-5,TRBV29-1,SVAGQRGGDTRPKETQY
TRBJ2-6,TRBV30,ASAEGVGANVLT
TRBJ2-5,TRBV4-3,ASSQEGLETQY
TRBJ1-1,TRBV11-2,ASSPAREAF
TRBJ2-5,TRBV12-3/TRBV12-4,ASSSRQGETQY
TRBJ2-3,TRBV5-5,ASSLGTATDTQY
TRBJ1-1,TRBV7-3,ASSLRGDMNTEAF
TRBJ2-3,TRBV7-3,ASSDRTSTDTQY
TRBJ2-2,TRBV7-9,ASSYGTSGSFKTGELF
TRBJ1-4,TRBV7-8,ASSLASQGGGEKLF
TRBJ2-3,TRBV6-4,ASSDSGQAVDTQY
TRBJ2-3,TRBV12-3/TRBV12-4,ASSSLLGEWADTQY
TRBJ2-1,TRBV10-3,AISDPLSGLAGGNEQF
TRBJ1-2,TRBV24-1,ATSAPDRVSGYI
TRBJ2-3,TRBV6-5,ASSYRQGITDTQY
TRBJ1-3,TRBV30,AWTGPENTIY
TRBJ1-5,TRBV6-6,ASSYSEATGAQH
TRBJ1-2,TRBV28,ASSSRQFGYT
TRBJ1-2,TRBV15,ATSNGGPYGYT